Listed below are T cell receptor beta chains from one sample, sequenced in a study of T-cell memory formation after mild COVID-19. TCRdb reprocessed the 5' RACE reads via MiXCR and lists one record per CDR3 protein. The sample includes about 260,000 distinct CDR3 sequences, over 15% seen only once; the top ten take under 25%. The specimen was PBMCs or a T cell subset sorted from them (not recorded which). Source of these receptors: a man aged 18 to 29 who had mild COVID-19 (a few samples of this study predate the infection). Cell type and time point are not known. The conserved cysteine and the conserved F or W are not part of the CDR3 here. The order of the fields is V gene, J gene, CDR3 protein.

v_gene: TRBV4-1
j_gene: TRBJ1-4
CDR3aa: ASSQVGWSHEKLF

v_gene: TRBV7-2
j_gene: TRBJ2-2
CDR3aa: ASSPTGSYTGELF

v_gene: TRBV4-2
j_gene: TRBJ2-3
CDR3aa: ASSQARRSTDTQY

v_gene: TRBV7-9
j_gene: TRBJ1-1
CDR3aa: AIPRTGGVNTEAF

v_gene: TRBV7-3
j_gene: TRBJ2-2
CDR3aa: ASSSISGELF

v_gene: TRBV29-1
j_gene: TRBJ2-3
CDR3aa: SVVAKRGDTQY

v_gene: TRBV7-2
j_gene: TRBJ1-6
CDR3aa: ASSPETGALYSPLH

v_gene: TRBV12-3/TRBV12-4
j_gene: TRBJ2-2
CDR3aa: ASIGGQDTGELF

v_gene: TRBV6-5
j_gene: TRBJ2-7
CDR3aa: ASSYSSTGSYEQY

v_gene: TRBV4-1
j_gene: TRBJ1-2
CDR3aa: ASREAGSPGYT

v_gene: TRBV30
j_gene: TRBJ2-3
CDR3aa: AWKGDTQY

v_gene: TRBV18
j_gene: TRBJ1-2
CDR3aa: ASSPWTGTGHDGGGYT

v_gene: TRBV29-1
j_gene: TRBJ1-5
CDR3aa: SVGDRGGNQPQH

v_gene: TRBV9
j_gene: TRBJ2-7
CDR3aa: ASSDNDEQY

v_gene: TRBV7-9
j_gene: TRBJ2-2
CDR3aa: ASSLAAVVAGLNTGELF

v_gene: TRBV24-1
j_gene: TRBJ2-5
CDR3aa: ATGQLGETQY

v_gene: TRBV28
j_gene: TRBJ2-7
CDR3aa: ASSSGTGSLSEQY

v_gene: TRBV4-2
j_gene: TRBJ1-4
CDR3aa: ASSLRLTGGGEKLF

v_gene: TRBV5-1
j_gene: TRBJ1-6
CDR3aa: ASSLAGQRGNSPLH

v_gene: TRBV5-1
j_gene: TRBJ2-7
CDR3aa: ASSLDLYEQY